These T cell receptor beta chains were read from a single sample in a study of blood T cells in healthy people across ages. Each CDR3 protein gets one entry after TCRdb re-called the 5' RACE reads with MiXCR. The sample has 600,000 or so distinct CDR3 sequences, 20% to 25% seen once. The sample taken for sequencing was blood. Receptors were obtained from a man in his 70s in good health. Each CDR3 is given with its conserved first and last residue. The order of the fields is clone size, J gene, V gene, D gene, CDR3 protein, CDR3 DNA. A D gene is named only where the DNA matches it firmly. Some rows have no size entry. The others give once, few or many, or a class for an expanded clone.

. | TRBJ2-1 | TRBV5-1 | . | CASNDGLDNEQFF | TGCGCCAGCAACGACGGACTCGACAATGAGCAGTTCTTC
. | TRBJ2-5 | TRBV20-1 | . | CSAPGTAHQETQYF | TGCAGTGCCCCAGGGACGGCTCACCAAGAGACCCAGTACTTC
. | TRBJ2-6 | TRBV12-3/TRBV12-4 | . | CASRGSSGANVLTF | TGTGCCTCACGTGGGAGCTCTGGGGCCAACGTCCTGACTTTC
few | TRBJ2-7 | TRBV6-6 | . | CASSYPLAAGGEQYF | TGTGCCAGCAGTTACCCACTAGCGGCAGGGGGCGAGCAGTACTTC
. | TRBJ2-7 | TRBV25-1 | TRBD1 | CASRGWDRGPYEQYF | TGTGCCAGCAGGGGATGGGACAGGGGGCCCTACGAGCAGTACTTC
. | TRBJ2-7 | TRBV29-1 | . | CSVGTDLAYEQYF | TGCAGCGTTGGGACGGACTTAGCCTACGAGCAGTACTTC
. | TRBJ2-7 | TRBV18 | . | CANSPSQGYFYEQYF | TGTGCCAACTCACCATCTCAGGGGTATTTCTACGAGCAGTACTTC
many | TRBJ2-5 | TRBV7-2 | TRBD2 | CASSLTGLAGVRETQYF | TGTGCCAGCAGCTTAACCGGCCTAGCGGGAGTCCGTGAGACCCAGTACTTC
few | TRBJ2-5 | TRBV12-3/TRBV12-4 | TRBD2 | CASSKAGVRETQYF | TGTGCCAGCAGCAAAGCGGGAGTGCGAGAGACCCAGTACTTC
. | TRBJ2-5 | TRBV7-9 | . | CASSLGDSSEETQYF | TGTGCCAGCAGCTTAGGGGACTCCTCCGAGGAGACCCAGTACTTC
. | TRBJ1-4 | TRBV7-2 | . | CASSLVGTTNEKLFF | TGTGCCAGCAGCTTAGTCGGGACAACTAATGAAAAACTGTTTTTT
few | TRBJ1-1 | TRBV7-6 | TRBD1 | CASSSGTGDEAFF | TGTGCCAGCAGCTCCGGGACAGGGGATGAAGCTTTCTTT
. | TRBJ2-1 | TRBV9 | . | CASSVGPDNEQFF | TGTGCCAGCAGCGTAGGACCCGACAATGAGCAGTTCTTC
few | TRBJ2-4 | TRBV15 | . | CATSRPRPGKENIQYF | TGTGCCACCAGCAGACCTCGTCCAGGGAAGGAAAACATTCAGTACTTC
few | TRBJ1-4 | TRBV9 | TRBD1 | CASSAGTGSSTNEKLFF | TGTGCCAGTAGCGCCGGGACAGGGTCCTCAACTAATGAAAAACTGTTTTTT
few | TRBJ2-7 | TRBV4-3 | . | CVSSQDLGVGEYEQYF | TGCGTCAGCAGCCAAGATTTAGGGGTCGGCGAGTACGAGCAGTACTTC
. | TRBJ2-1 | TRBV11-3 | . | CASTTSSSYNEQFF | TGTGCCAGCACCACTTCGAGCTCCTACAATGAGCAGTTCTTC
. | TRBJ1-4 | TRBV2 | TRBD1 | CASRKGQRATNEKLFF | TGTGCCAGCAGGAAGGGACAGCGAGCAACTAATGAAAAACTGTTTTTT
few | TRBJ2-3 | TRBV4-3 | . | CASSQDAGIDTQYF | TGCGCCAGCAGCCAAGATGCGGGGATAGATACGCAGTATTTT
few | TRBJ2-3 | TRBV29-1 | . | CSVEGTKTTGTDTQYF | TGCAGCGTTGAAGGGACTAAGACCACGGGCACAGATACGCAGTATTTT
. | TRBJ2-7 | TRBV11-2 | . | CASSLGGYSSYEQYF | TGTGCCAGCAGCTTAGGAGGTTATAGCTCCTACGAGCAGTACTTC
. | TRBJ1-6 | TRBV5-1 | . | CASSLGENSPLHF | TGCGCCAGCAGCTTGGGAGAGAATTCACCCCTCCACTTT
. | TRBJ2-5 | TRBV5-1 | TRBD2 | CASSLVAGSKETQYF | TGCGCCAGCAGCTTGGTAGCGGGATCGAAAGAGACCCAGTACTTC
few | TRBJ1-4 | TRBV6-1 | . | CASSPGRRPSTNEKLFF | TGTGCCAGCAGTCCGGGACGGAGACCTTCAACTAATGAAAAACTGTTTTTT
many | TRBJ2-1 | TRBV18 | . | CASSPESGNEQFF | TGTGCCAGCTCACCAGAATCTGGGAATGAGCAGTTCTTC
few | TRBJ2-2 | TRBV27 | . | CASSPHGSNTGELFF | TGTGCCAGCAGTCCTCATGGGTCGAACACCGGGGAGCTGTTTTTT
once | TRBJ1-6 | TRBV4-3 | TRBD1 | CASSQGTGEGSPLHF | TGCGCCAGCAGCCAAGGGACAGGGGAGGGATCACCCCTCCACTTT
. | TRBJ1-1 | TRBV5-6 | TRBD1 | CASSPDRARAEAFF | TGTGCCAGCAGCCCGGACAGGGCTCGGGCTGAAGCTTTCTTT
. | TRBJ2-5 | TRBV5-1 | TRBD2 | CASSPGLAGASETQYF | TGCGCCAGCAGCCCCGGACTAGCGGGAGCGTCAGAGACCCAGTACTTC
many | TRBJ2-2 | TRBV7-3 | TRBD2 | CASSYGLAGGGELFF | TGTGCCAGCAGCTACGGACTAGCGGGAGGCGGGGAGCTGTTTTTT
. | TRBJ2-7 | TRBV3-1 | TRBD1 | CASSRRTGPEQYF | TGTGCCAGCAGCCGAAGGACAGGGCCCGAGCAGTACTTC
. | TRBJ2-7 | TRBV2 | . | CASRGLADYYEQYF | TGTGCCAGCAGGGGGTTAGCGGATTACTACGAGCAGTACTTC
many | TRBJ2-7 | TRBV20-1 | . | CSARDPLTGAYEQYF | TGCAGTGCTAGAGATCCCCTCACGGGGGCGTACGAGCAGTACTTC
. | TRBJ2-1 | TRBV6-6 | . | CASSVTSGLSNEQFF | TGTGCCAGCAGCGTGACGTCCGGACTTTCAAATGAGCAGTTCTTC
. | TRBJ1-1 | TRBV4-1 | . | CASSQEEGGKAFF | TGCGCCAGCAGCCAAGAAGAGGGGGGGAAAGCTTTCTTT
. | TRBJ2-1 | TRBV6-1 | TRBD2 | CASKNAAGTSRGNEQFF | TGTGCCAGCAAAAACGCGGCCGGGACTAGCAGAGGCAATGAGCAGTTCTTC
. | TRBJ1-4 | TRBV12-3/TRBV12-4 | . | CASSFSVEKLFF | TGTGCCAGCAGTTTTTCCGTAGAAAAACTGTTTTTT
. | TRBJ1-1 | TRBV29-1 | . | CSVLNTEAFF | TGCAGCGTTCTGAACACTGAAGCTTTCTTT
few | TRBJ2-2 | TRBV7-8 | TRBD2 | CASGVAGVLTGELFF | TGTGCCAGCGGGGTAGCGGGAGTTCTCACCGGGGAGCTGTTTTTT
few | TRBJ2-1 | TRBV5-1 | . | CASSSDRGQFF | TGCGCCAGCAGCTCGGACCGGGGGCAGTTCTTC
few | TRBJ2-7 | TRBV20-1 | TRBD2 | CSARDPSGSQPYEQYF | TGCAGTGCTAGGGACCCTAGCGGGAGTCAGCCCTACGAGCAGTACTTC
few | TRBJ2-5 | TRBV20-1 | . | CSATLPRGAETQYF | TGCAGTGCTACCCTCCCGAGAGGGGCAGAGACCCAGTACTTC
. | TRBJ1-1 | TRBV11-2 | . | CASSLYTGAVNTEAFF | TGTGCCAGCAGCCTATACACAGGTGCAGTGAACACTGAAGCTTTCTTT
few | TRBJ2-1 | TRBV12-2 | . | CASRFPGSYNEQFF | TGTGCAAGTCGCTTCCCGGGGTCCTACAATGAGCAGTTCTTC
many | TRBJ2-7 | TRBV5-1 | TRBD2 | CASSPGTSGYEQYF | TGTGCCAGCAGCCCCGGGACTAGCGGCTACGAGCAGTACTTC